The rows below give T cell receptor beta chains drawn from one sample of a study of cytomegalovirus exposure and HLA in healthy donors. Repertoires were generated with immunoSEQ multiplex PCR, while TCRdb's copy carries only in-frame clones and drops some. The sample lists some 140,000 clones; about 86% were seen once. The material sequenced was PBMCs. These receptors all come from a man in his late teens or twenties in good health and CMV-seropositive. The CDR3 runs from the conserved cysteine through the conserved F or W. D genes are given only for firm matches.

D gene	V gene	J gene	CDR3 protein	CDR3 DNA
-	TRBV18	TRBJ2-7	CASSPVGAPTYEQYF	TGTGCCAGCTCACCAGTAGGGGCCCCAACCTACGAGCAGTACTTC
-	TRBV27	TRBJ2-5	CASSFPPGPPQETQYF	TGTGCCAGCAGTTTCCCTCCAGGGCCCCCTCAAGAGACCCAGTACTTC
TRBD1	TRBV2	TRBJ1-1	CASKHGGGANTEAFF	TGTGCCAGCAAACACGGAGGGGGCGCGAACACTGAAGCTTTCTTT
TRBD2	TRBV6-4	TRBJ2-1	CASSDSGLAGLNEQFF	TGTGCCAGCAGTGACTCGGGACTAGCGGGACTCAATGAGCAGTTCTTC
TRBD1	TRBV7-3	TRBJ2-6	CASSSSPWGQGDGHSGANVLTF	TGTGCCAGCAGCTCATCTCCTTGGGGACAGGGGGATGGTCACTCTGGGGCCAACGTCCTGACTTTC
-	TRBV2	TRBJ2-5	CASSARIGETQYF	TGTGCCAGCAGTGCACGGATCGGGGAGACCCAGTACTTC
-	TRBV7-2	TRBJ2-5	CASSLARETQYF	TGTGCCAGCAGCTTAGCTCGAGAGACCCAGTACTTC
TRBD1	TRBV6-5	TRBJ1-5	CASSYPDRVRQPQHF	TGTGCCAGCAGTTACCCAGACAGGGTACGGCAGCCCCAGCATTTT
TRBD1	TRBV18	TRBJ2-3	CASSPGFGQGQSTDTQYF	TGTGCCAGCTCACCGGGTTTCGGACAGGGCCAAAGCACAGATACGCAGTATTTT
-	TRBV7-2	TRBJ2-1	CASSLESEQFF	TGTGCCAGCAGCCTAGAGAGTGAGCAGTTCTTC
TRBD1	TRBV18	TRBJ1-1	CASSLTGGGTEAFF	TGTGCCAGCTCACTAACAGGGGGGGGAACTGAAGCTTTCTTT
-	TRBV27	TRBJ2-7	CASSPVASSYEQYF	TGTGCCAGCAGTCCAGTGGCTAGTTCCTACGAGCAGTACTTC